This TCR beta chain is drawn from a study of blood T cell repertoires in COVID-19. In the study overall: The United States, Italy and Spain were the sources of the acute and convalescent COVID-19 samples.

After removal of 5 bases from V and 2 bases from J, the junction contained 2 bases not matched to a gene. This CDR3 region has 14 residues. Germline V gene lookup returns CDR1 MDHEN and CDR2 SYDVKM. Participant-given clinical history determined each cohort assignment. As originally analysed: Amplifying reference gene primers gave estimates of nucleated cell counts. The table came from immunoSEQ multiplex PCR; TCRdb's copy has only in-frame clones and leaves some out. V and J calls and clone size are as listed in that table; D and trimming were resolved from the DNA. This table has a few hundred thousand clones, approximately 84% appearing once.

The TCR originated in a middle-aged man who had recovered from COVID-19. Sequencing input: PBMCs or T cells enriched from blood (not recorded which). The genes are TRBV28 and TRBJ2-3; 9 bases agree with TRBD1. Here the CDR3 reads CASSDRGVTDTQYF. The CDR3 coding sequence is TGTGCCAGCAGTGACAGGGGGGTCACAGATACGCAGTATTTT.